What follows are 30 T cell receptor beta chains derived from one specimen sequenced in a study of blood T cell repertoires in COVID-19. TCRdb keeps only in-frame clones here, not all; method: immunoSEQ multiplex PCR. The sample yields some 180,000 clones, around four fifths seen once. The specimen was peripheral blood. These receptors were collected from a woman older than 75 with acute or convalescent COVID-19.

In this sample, this clone turned up once. The rearrangement uses TRBV5-1 and TRBJ1-6; D is undetermined. This CDR3 comprises 15 residues. CDR1 is SGHRS and CDR2 is YFSETQ in the germline V gene. V lost 4 bases and J lost 0, with 8 bases in between. The DNA for the CDR3 is TGCGCCAGCAGCCTAGAGAGCTCCTATAATTCACCCCTCCACTTT. Its protein is CASSLESSYNSPLHF. The full variable domain, its missing parts supplied by reference TRBV5-1 and TRBJ1-6, is KAGVTQTPRYLIKTRGQQVTLSCSPISGHRSVSWYQQTPGQGLQFLFEYFSETQRNKGNFPGRFSGRQFSNSRSEMNVSTLELGDSALYLCASSLESSYNSPLHFGNGTRLTVT.

This clone was detected only once. The gene calls are TRBV10-3 and TRBJ2-2; 7 bases are a match to TRBD1. J was trimmed by 6 bases and V by 0 bases; bases with no gene match: 4. Germline assignment: CDR1 ENHRY and CDR2 SYGVKD. This CDR3 is 15 amino acids long. The CDR3 DNA sequence: TGTGCCATCAGTGAGTCGAGACAGGGCGCCGGGGAGCTGTTTTTT. Its translation: CAISESRQGAGELFF.

CDR3 bases: TGCAGTGCTAGTGGAGGGGCGGGAGGGAGCTACAATGAGCAGTTCTTC. It encodes CSASGGAGGSYNEQFF. This chain uses TRBV20-1 with TRBJ2-1; 9 positions agree with TRBD2. Trimming cost V 3 bases and J 3 bases; bases outside gene matches: 9. The germline V gene encodes CDR1 DFQATT and CDR2 SNEGSKA (reference sequence). The CDR3 is made up of 16 amino acids.

This chain uses TRBV6-2 or TRBV6-3 with TRBJ2-7, with 11 bases that match TRBD2. V was pared by 5 bases and J by 4 bases, with 7 bases of the junction left unmatched. CDR3 size: 15 residues. Germline CDR1 and CDR2: MNHEY and SVGEGT. CDR3 in DNA: TGTGCCAGCAGTCGAGAGACTAGCGGGATGTACGAGCAGTACTTC. Translating it yields CASSRETSGMYEQYF.

V usage is TRBV13 and J usage is TRBJ1-2; weak D call: TRBD1 (6 bases). The CDR3 spans 18 residues. Germline CDR1 reads PRHDT; CDR2 reads FYEKMQ (reference sequence). Trimming cost V 4 bases and J 0 bases, with 21 bases left between them. The CDR3: CASSSPRGRMVSNYGYTF. The CDR3, as DNA: TGTGCCAGCAGCTCCCCCAGGGGCAGGATGGTCTCTAACTATGGCTACACCTTC.

V gene TRBV11-2 combines with J gene TRBJ1-1; D might be TRBD1 (5 bases). V dropped 5 bases and J dropped 4 bases, with 8 bases sitting between them. In germline, CDR1 is SGHAT, CDR2 FQNNGV. CDR3 length: 12 amino acids. The CDR3 loop is CASSRGGTEAFF. CDR3 DNA: TGTGCCAGCAGCCGCGGGGGCACTGAAGCTTTCTTT.

The CDR3, as DNA: TGTGCCAGCAGCTCCGGGACAGGGGATCAGTACTTC. Its protein product is CASSSGTGDQYF. The gene calls are TRBV11-2 and TRBJ2-7; TRBD1 aligns across 10 bases. The CDR3 is 12 residues long. V trimming: 4 bases; J trimming: 10 bases; junction bases outside the gene matches: 4. CDR1 and CDR2 from the germline V gene are SGHAT and FQNNGV.

The V and J genes are TRBV28 and TRBJ1-1; D perhaps matches TRBD1 (6 bases). This CDR3 spans 15 amino acids. V was clipped by 2 bases and J by 0 bases, with 10 bases between them. The germline V gene encodes CDR1 MDHEN and CDR2 SYDVKM. CDR3 nucleotides: TGTGCCAGCAGTTTACAGGGGTCCGTGAACACTGAAGCTTTCTTT. This gives the protein CASSLQGSVNTEAFF.

This clone was seen a few times. V gene TRBV11-3 combines with J gene TRBJ2-7; 9 bases are a match to TRBD1. J gave up 6 bases and V 5 bases, and 8 bases lay outside the gene matches. CDR3 length equals 14 residues. Germline assignment: CDR1 SGHNT and CDR2 YENEEA. The DNA of the CDR3 is TGTGCCAGCAGCCCATCCGGGACAGGGACCGAGCAGTACTTC. Encoded protein: CASSPSGTGTEQYF.

The sample holds a few counts of this clone. The chain recombines TRBV2 with TRBJ1-6, with D possibly matching TRBD1 (5 bases). Germline-derived CDR1 and CDR2 are SNHLY and FYNNEI. V was shortened by 1 base and J by 9 bases, with 13 bases between the two germline ends. The length of the CDR3 is 15 residues. CDR3 sequence (DNA): TGTGCCAGCAGTGAAGGGTGGCAGGGCCTTTCACCCCTCCACTTT. Amino acid sequence: CASSEGWQGLSPLHF.

The rearrangement joins TRBV7-9 to TRBJ2-7; unclear D gene. The CDR3 has 13 amino acids. Trimming left V 5 bases short and J 0 bases short, with 8 bases between. Germline V gives CDR1 SEHNR, CDR2 FQNEAQ (reference sequence). CDR3 loop: CASSEPPSYEQYF. The CDR3 DNA follows: TGTGCCAGCAGCGAGCCGCCCTCCTACGAGCAGTACTTC.

The rearrangement joins TRBV3-1 (or the pseudogene TRBV3-2) to TRBJ1-3, with D possibly TRBD1 on 6 matching bases. The CDR3 length is 15 residues. Per the germline V gene, CDR1 is LGHDT and CDR2 is YNNKEL (reference sequence). V lost 1 base, J lost 4 bases, and 11 bases lay in between. The CDR3 region has the DNA TGTGCCAGCAGCCAAGTACAGGGCGGGGGAAACACCATATATTTT. Translating gives CASSQVQGGGNTIYF.

In regard to this clone: Other DNA sequences within the sample encode an identical CDR3. The CDR3 DNA follows: TGCGCCAGCAGCCCAGGGACTAGTTCACCCCTCCACTTT. Encoded protein: CASSPGTSSPLHF. The chain couples TRBV5-1 to TRBJ1-6, with TRBD1 as a possible D gene (5 bases). Germline-derived CDR1 and CDR2 are SGHRS and YFSETQ. Trimming took off 4 bases at V and 9 bases at J, with 11 bases between the two ends. There are 13 residues in the CDR3.

The genes are TRBV6-6 and TRBJ1-5, with 9 bases matching TRBD1. The V segment lost 6 bases and the J segment 4 bases; nucleotides outside the gene matches: 7. Per the germline V gene, CDR1 is MNHNY and CDR2 is SVGAGI (reference sequence). The CDR3 loop spans 15 amino acids. CDR3 sequence reads: CASSYDRGKNQPQHF. In nucleotides, the CDR3 is TGTGCCAGCAGCTACGACAGGGGGAAGAATCAGCCCCAGCATTTT.

V and J are TRBV5-4 and TRBJ2-1; 11 bases map to TRBD1. The CDR3 runs 17 residues. With 4 bases clipped from V and 4 bases from J, the junction kept 10 bases outside the gene matches. CDR1 and CDR2 from the germline V gene are SGHNT and YYREEE (reference sequence). The CDR3: CASSAGRTGGAYNEQFF. In nucleotides, the CDR3 is TGTGCCAGCAGCGCGGGGAGGACAGGGGGCGCTTACAATGAGCAGTTCTTC.

This rearrangement joins TRBV6-2 or TRBV6-3 to TRBJ1-5; a possible D gene is TRBD1 (5 bases). Germline CDR1 is MNHEY and CDR2 is SVGEGT. Deletions cut 6 bases from V and 6 bases from J, with 15 bases between. There are 14 residues in the CDR3. The CDR3 here is CASSPTQGGQPQHF. Written as DNA, the CDR3 is TGTGCCAGCAGCCCTACCCAGGGAGGTCAGCCCCAGCATTTT.

The chain joins TRBV7-2 to TRBJ2-3, with a weak D call TRBD2 (6 bases). Germline V gene data show CDR1 as SGHTA and CDR2 as FQGNSA. The CDR3 runs 15 residues. In DNA form, the CDR3 reads TGTGCTAGCTTATCGGGGACTCAACTCACAGATACGCAGTATTTT. Its protein is CASLSGTQLTDTQYF.

V gene TRBV7-9 combines with J gene TRBJ1-2, with a possible D match to TRBD1 (5 bases). Germline CDR1 reads SEHNR; CDR2 reads FQNEAQ (reference sequence). The CDR3 has 14 amino acids. V was trimmed by 4 bases and J by 2 bases, leaving 11 bases between them. The DNA of the CDR3 is TGTGCCAGCAGCTCACGTGGGGGGAACTATGGCTACACCTTC. Translated: CASSSRGGNYGYTF.

The rearrangement links TRBV7-8 to TRBJ1-5; no clear D. The V end was cut by 5 bases, the J end by 9 bases, with 20 bases between. The germline gives CDR1 SGHVS, CDR2 FQNEAQ. The CDR3 length is 15 residues. CDR3 nucleotides: TGTGCCAGCAGCATCGACGCGGGAGGATTACGGCCCCAGCATTTT. Residues: CASSIDAGGLRPQHF. Complete variable domain (other parts from reference TRBV7-8 and TRBJ1-5): GAGVSQSPRYKVAKRGQDVALRCDPISGHVSLFWYQQALGQGPEFLTYFQNEAQLDKSGLPSDRFFAERPEGSVSTLKIQRTQQEDSAVYLCASSIDAGGLRPQHFGDGTRLSIL.

This clone was seen a few times. Other DNA sequences in the same sample also yield this CDR3. V and J are TRBV7-9 and TRBJ1-2; TRBD1 agrees at 7 bases. Germline CDR1 is SEHNR and CDR2 is FQNEAQ (reference sequence). After removal of 5 bases from V and 3 bases from J, the junction contained 3 bases not matched to a gene. The CDR3 consists of 13 residues. The CDR3 loop reads CASSPTGDYGYTF. For the CDR3, the DNA is TGTGCCAGCAGCCCTACAGGGGACTATGGCTACACCTTC.

As to this clone: Other DNA sequences from this sample encode an identical CDR3 as well. The rearrangement uses TRBV5-1 and TRBJ2-5; a weak D match, TRBD1 (7 bases). V lost 1 base and J lost 4, with 8 bases in between. This CDR3 comprises 13 residues. CDR1 SGHRS and CDR2 YFSETQ come from the germline V gene. CDR3 in DNA: TGCGCCAGCAGCTTGCAGGGGGGAGAGACCCAGTACTTC. Its protein product is CASSLQGGETQYF.

In its sample, this clone was seen a few times. This chain uses TRBV12-3 or TRBV12-4 with TRBJ2-2; D remains ambiguous. CDR3 size: 12 residues. V was shortened by 2 bases and J by 6 bases, with 4 bases between the two germline ends. The CDR3 nucleotides are TGTGCCAGCAGTTTATCTGCCGGGGAGCTGTTTTTT. This sequence encodes CASSLSAGELFF.

The V and J genes are TRBV11-2 and TRBJ1-3; D is perhaps TRBD1 (5 bases). This CDR3 spans 15 amino acids. V gave up 4 bases and J gave up 2 bases, with 12 bases separating them. In germline, CDR1 is SGHAT, CDR2 FQNNGV. CDR3 residues: CASSSQGSPGNTIYF. CDR3 nucleotide sequence: TGTGCCAGCAGCTCCCAGGGTTCCCCTGGAAACACCATATATTTT.

This chain uses TRBV30 with TRBJ1-1; D perhaps matches TRBD1 (5 bases). CDR3 length: 14 residues. V was trimmed by 4 bases and J by 5 bases, leaving 17 bases between them. Germline lookup yields CDR1 GTSNPN and CDR2 SVGIG (reference sequence). Written as DNA, the CDR3 is TGTGCCTGGATGTTAGGCCAGGGATTTACTGAAGCTTTCTTT. Translation gives CAWMLGQGFTEAFF.

J is TRBJ1-1 and V is TRBV27; a possible D gene is TRBD1 (6 bases). Looked up from germline, CDR1 is MNHEY and CDR2 is SMNVEV (reference sequence). Between the trimmed V and J ends, which lost 6 bases and 1 base, there was a span of 9 bases. The CDR3 runs to 13 residues. The CDR3 spells CASSIQGNTEAFF. The DNA for the CDR3 is TGTGCCAGCAGCATACAGGGGAACACTGAAGCTTTCTTT.

V is TRBV28 and J is TRBJ1-6, with TRBD1 as a possible D gene (5 bases). Looked up from germline, CDR1 is MDHEN and CDR2 is SYDVKM. This CDR3 comprises 14 residues. V lost 6 bases, J lost 5 bases, and 11 bases lay in between. CDR3 loop: CASRLRTNNSPLHF. The CDR3 region has the DNA TGTGCCAGCAGGTTAAGGACAAATAATTCACCCCTCCACTTT.

V usage is TRBV7-2 and J usage is TRBJ1-1; D is possibly TRBD1 (5 bases). Trimming pared 3 bases from V and 12 bases from J, leaving 17 bases between. Germline CDR1 reads SGHTA; CDR2 reads FQGNSA. CDR3 size: 13 residues. The CDR3, as DNA: TGTGCCAGCAGCTTGGACATCGAGAGGAAAACTTTCTTT. Amino acid sequence: CASSLDIERKTFF. The whole variable domain, filled in from reference TRBV7-2 and TRBJ1-1, reads GAGVSQSPSNKVTEKGKDVELRCDPISGHTALYWYRQSLGQGLEFLIYFQGNSAPDKSGLPSDRFSAERTGGSVSTLTIQRTQQEDSAVYLCASSLDIERKTFFGQGTRLTVV.

The chain is built from TRBV7-8 and TRBJ1-6; D is unresolved. Trimming took 1 base from V and 7 from J, leaving 8 bases between them. Germline loops: CDR1 SGHVS, CDR2 FQNEAQ. This CDR3 spans 14 amino acids. CDR3 DNA: TGTGCCAGCAGCTTAGACCCGGGAAATTCACCCCTCCACTTT. Amino acids: CASSLDPGNSPLHF.

The chain has TRBV3-1 (or the pseudogene TRBV3-2) and TRBJ1-4; perhaps TRBD1 as D (6 bases). V lost 1 base and J 4 bases, leaving 10 bases between the germline ends. CDR1 is LGHDT and CDR2 is YNNKEL in the germline V gene (reference sequence). CDR3 length equals 15 residues. CDR3 residues: CASSQGTVLNEKLFF. The CDR3 DNA is TGTGCCAGCAGCCAAGGGACAGTCCTTAATGAAAAACTGTTTTTT.

This clone was seen more than once but under ten times. The V call is TRBV5-1, the J call TRBJ1-4; TRBD1 aligns across 9 bases. The germline V gene encodes CDR1 SGHRS and CDR2 YFSETQ. This CDR3 comprises 14 residues. The J segment lost 8 bases and the V segment lost 0 bases, leaving 2 bases of the junction unmatched. This CDR3 reads CASSLGTGDEKLFF. The CDR3 coding sequence is TGCGCCAGCAGCTTGGGGACAGGGGACGAAAAACTGTTTTTT.